The T cell receptor (beta chain) described here comes from a study of T cell repertoires in cytomegalovirus infection (dated by TCRdb to between 2018 and 2020). In terms of the full investigation: Alongside well-studied HLA-B-restricted epitopes, the peptide stimulations were aimed at recently identified HLA-C-restricted CMV epitopes, whose presentation resists viral immunomodulation. Donor HLA type was relevant to the analysis, because carriage of CMV infection together with the matching HLA type was indicated by public TCR beta signatures.

What the treatment or condition label conveys for this sample: in vitro stimulation with specific CMV peptide epitopes to enrich CMV-specific T cells. This clonotype was recorded at least ten times. What this receptor recognizes is not known. Base-call qualities are not available, and no considerably larger clone is one nucleotide away. The germline V gene (reference sequence) provides CDR1 SEHNR and CDR2 FQNEAQ. Trimming costs V 3 bases and J 3 bases, and their ends lie 9 bases apart. The CDR3 numbers 14 residues from cysteine through phenylalanine. The read is trimmed to its CDR3 DNA, 42 bases read in frame from base 1. Beyond this particular receptor, the publication reports: The ex vivo response was dominated by HLA-C-restricted CMV-specific TCR beta clonotypes, and the single most frequent clonotype in two of eight donors was supplied by these HLA-C-restricted clonotypes. In both this cohort and an independent cohort of under 450 donors, the cumulative frequency of public TCR beta family members distinguished carriers of CMV infection plus the relevant HLA type.

TCRdb names Illumina HiSeq 1500 as the instrument used. TCRdb reran the public reads through fastp at Q25 and MiXCR, keeping productive beta chains. Each CDR3 protein gets just one entry, which takes the most common genes and DNA from the rows behind it. This sample holds over 250,000 distinct CDR3 sequences; less than 25% were observed only once. The top ten constitute approximately 19% of the sample. The input for sequencing was cultured PBMCs, taken from culture after CMV antigen stimulation. This chain joins TRBV7-9 to TRBJ2-1, with TRBD2 perhaps the D gene, on 5 matching bases. This TCR derives from a human donor in good health (CMV status not recorded). Some clones in this sample may be carry-over from other donors' samples. The DNA sequence follows: TGTGCCAGCAGCTTTGGACGGGACTACAATGAGCAGTTCTTC. This sequence encodes CASSFGRDYNEQFF.